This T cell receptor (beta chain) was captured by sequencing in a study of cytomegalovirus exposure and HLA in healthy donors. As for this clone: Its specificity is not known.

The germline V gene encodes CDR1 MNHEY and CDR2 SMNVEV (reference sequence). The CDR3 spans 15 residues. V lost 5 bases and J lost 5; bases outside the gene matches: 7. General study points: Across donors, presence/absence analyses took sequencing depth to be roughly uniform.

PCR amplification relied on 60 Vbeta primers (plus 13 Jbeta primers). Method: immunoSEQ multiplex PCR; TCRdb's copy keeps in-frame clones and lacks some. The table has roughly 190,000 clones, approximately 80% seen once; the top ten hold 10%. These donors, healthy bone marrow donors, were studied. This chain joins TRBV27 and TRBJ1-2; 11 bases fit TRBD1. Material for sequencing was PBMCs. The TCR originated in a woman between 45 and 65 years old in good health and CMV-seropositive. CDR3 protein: CASSPWDRGWYGYTF. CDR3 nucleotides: TGTGCCAGCAGTCCCTGGGACAGGGGGTGGTATGGCTACACCTTC.